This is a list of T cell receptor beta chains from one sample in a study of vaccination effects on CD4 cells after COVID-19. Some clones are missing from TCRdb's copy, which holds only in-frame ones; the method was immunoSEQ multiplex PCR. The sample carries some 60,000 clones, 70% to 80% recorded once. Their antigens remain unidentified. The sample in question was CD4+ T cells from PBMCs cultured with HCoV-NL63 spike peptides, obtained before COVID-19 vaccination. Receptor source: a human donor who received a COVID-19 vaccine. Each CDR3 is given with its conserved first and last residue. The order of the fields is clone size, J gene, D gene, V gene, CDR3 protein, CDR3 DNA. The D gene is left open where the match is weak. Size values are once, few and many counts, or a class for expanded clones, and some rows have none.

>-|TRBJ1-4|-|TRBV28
CASSGAGTAWNEKLFF
TGTGCCAGCAGTGGAGCGGGAACAGCCTGGAATGAAAAACTGTTTTTT
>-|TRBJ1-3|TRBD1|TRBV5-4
CASSLERGPGNTIYF
TGTGCCAGCAGCTTGGAGAGGGGGCCTGGAAACACCATATATTTT
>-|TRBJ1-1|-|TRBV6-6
CASSFQKNTEAFF
TGTGCCAGCAGTTTTCAGAAGAACACTGAAGCTTTCTTT
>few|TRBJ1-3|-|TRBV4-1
CASSLSLGHTIYF
TGCGCCAGCAGCCTCAGCCTTGGTCACACCATATATTTT
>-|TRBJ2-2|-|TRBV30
CACPARDKNTGELFF
TGTGCCTGCCCAGCGCGGGACAAGAACACCGGGGAGCTGTTTTTT
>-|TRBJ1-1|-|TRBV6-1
CASSEAQPDSTWTEAFF
TGTGCCAGCAGTGAAGCCCAGCCGGACAGCACATGGACTGAAGCTTTCTTT
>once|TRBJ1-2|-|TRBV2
CASSEDRVSYGYTF
TGTGCCAGCAGTGAAGACAGAGTCTCATATGGCTACACCTTC
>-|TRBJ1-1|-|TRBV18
CASSPQWSSLGNTEAFF
TGTGCCAGCTCACCTCAATGGTCGTCCCTCGGGAACACTGAAGCTTTCTTT
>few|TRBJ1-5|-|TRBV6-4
CASRANQPQHF
TGTGCCAGCAGGGCCAATCAGCCCCAGCATTTT
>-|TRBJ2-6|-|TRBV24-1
CATALSGANVLTF
TGTGCCACGGCCCTCTCTGGGGCCAACGTCCTGACTTTC
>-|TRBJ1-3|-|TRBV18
CASSPNVVAAISGNTIYF
TGTGCCAGCTCACCAAACGTAGTCGCGGCAATCTCTGGAAACACCATATATTTT
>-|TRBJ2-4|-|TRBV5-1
CASSLEVSGRAKNIQYF
TGCGCCAGCAGCTTGGAAGTGTCGGGCAGGGCCAAAAACATTCAGTACTTC
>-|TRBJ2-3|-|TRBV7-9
CASSLARVTDTQYF
TGTGCCAGCAGCTTAGCGCGGGTCACAGATACGCAGTATTTT
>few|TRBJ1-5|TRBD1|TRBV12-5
CASGKDRGNQPQHF
TGTGCTAGTGGTAAGGACAGGGGCAATCAGCCCCAGCATTTT
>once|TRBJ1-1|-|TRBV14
CASSQEARTSEAFF
TGTGCCAGCAGCCAAGAAGCAAGAACAAGTGAAGCTTTCTTT
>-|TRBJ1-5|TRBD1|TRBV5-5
CASSLMPGGNQPQHF
TGTGCCAGCAGCTTGATGCCAGGGGGAAATCAGCCCCAGCATTTT
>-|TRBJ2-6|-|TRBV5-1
CASSGGSPGGANVLTF
TGCGCCAGCAGCGGGGGGTCTCCGGGAGGGGCCAACGTCCTGACTTTC
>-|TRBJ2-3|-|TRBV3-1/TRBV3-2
CASSQLNWERLDTSDTQYF
TGTGCCAGCAGCCAGCTGAACTGGGAAAGGCTAGATACATCAGATACGCAGTATTTT
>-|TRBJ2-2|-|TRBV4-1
CASSPYWAGFTGELFF
TGCGCCAGCAGCCCCTACTGGGCAGGATTCACCGGGGAGCTGTTTTTT
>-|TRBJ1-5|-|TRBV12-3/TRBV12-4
CASTWGSNQPQHF
TGTGCCAGCACGTGGGGTAGCAATCAGCCCCAGCATTTT
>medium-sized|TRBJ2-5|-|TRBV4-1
CASSQDPGRGLGTQYF
TGCGCCAGCAGCCAAGATCCAGGACGGGGGCTGGGGACCCAGTACTTC
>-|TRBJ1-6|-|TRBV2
CASSEEGAGIHSPLHF
TGTGCCAGCAGTGAAGAGGGAGCAGGGATACATTCACCCCTCCACTTT
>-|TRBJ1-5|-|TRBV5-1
CASSRDGGNQPQHF
TGCGCCAGCAGCAGGGATGGCGGCAATCAGCCCCAGCATTTT
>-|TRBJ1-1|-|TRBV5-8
CASPVLGRHGNKHTEAFF
TGTGCCAGCCCTGTTCTTGGCCGTCACGGAAACAAGCACACTGAAGCTTTCTTT
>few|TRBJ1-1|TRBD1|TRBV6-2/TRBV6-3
CASSRPPGQGNTEAFF
TGTGCCAGCAGCAGGCCCCCGGGACAGGGAAACACTGAAGCTTTCTTT
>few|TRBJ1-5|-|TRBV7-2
CASSPRVNGQPQHF
TGTGCCAGCAGCCCCAGGGTGAACGGGCAGCCCCAGCATTTT
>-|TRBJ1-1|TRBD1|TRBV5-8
CASSRDRANTEAFF
TGTGCCAGCAGCCGGGACAGGGCGAACACTGAAGCTTTCTTT
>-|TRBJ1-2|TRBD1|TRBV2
CASRTGGTGGYTF
TGTGCCAGCAGGACAGGGGGAACGGGTGGCTACACCTTC
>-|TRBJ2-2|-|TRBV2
CASSVQGPTGELFF
TGTGCCAGCAGCGTACAGGGCCCCACCGGGGAGCTGTTTTTT
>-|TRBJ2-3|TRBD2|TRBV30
CAWRAGGAADTQYF
TGTGCCTGGAGAGCGGGGGGCGCCGCAGATACGCAGTATTTT
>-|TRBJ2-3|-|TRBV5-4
CASSSTSRAGDTQYF
TGTGCCAGCAGCTCGACTAGTAGGGCGGGAGATACGCAGTATTTT
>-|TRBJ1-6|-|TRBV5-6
CASSLRVRRDNSPLHF
TGTGCCAGCAGCTTGAGGGTAAGGAGAGATAATTCACCCCTCCACTTT